Listed below are T cell receptor beta chains from one sample, sequenced in a study of Graves' ophthalmopathy and Graves' hyperthyroidism. TCRdb processed the multiplex PCR reads anew with MiXCR; each CDR3 protein has one entry. The table records about 590,000 distinct CDR3 sequences, approximately 37% of them present only once. Sequencing input: peripheral blood or thyroid tissue (not recorded which). The origin of the receptors is an adult man with Graves' hyperthyroidism. The CDR3 runs from the conserved cysteine through the conserved F or W. The order of the fields is clone size, CDR3 length, J gene, D gene, V gene, CDR3 DNA, CDR3 protein. The D gene is left open where the match is weak. A clone size is listed for some rows: how often the clone was seen (once, few, many), or a class if it is expanded.

many | 15 | TRBJ1-1 | - | TRBV7-9 | TGTGCCAGCAGCTTATCTCAGGGACGAGGGGCTGAAGCTTTCTTT | CASSLSQGRGAEAFF
many | 15 | TRBJ1-3 | - | TRBV29-1 | TGCAGCGTTGAAGCACAAGCCCGCTCTGGAAACACCATATATTTT | CSVEAQARSGNTIYF
many | 12 | TRBJ1-2 | - | TRBV5-8 | TGTGCCAGCAGCAGGGACACCTGGAGCTACACCTTC | CASSRDTWSYTF
- | 17 | TRBJ2-5 | TRBD1 | TRBV20-1 | TGCAGTGCTAGAGATCTCCGGACAGGGGTGAAGGGAGAGACCCAGTACTTC | CSARDLRTGVKGETQYF
many | 13 | TRBJ2-7 | - | TRBV20-1 | TGCAGTGCTAGCGTTCAGGGTCGCTACGAGCAGTACTTC | CSASVQGRYEQYF
many | 14 | TRBJ1-5 | - | TRBV12-3/TRBV12-4 | TGTGCCAGCAGTCTCGGACTTATCAATCAGCCCCAGCATTTT | CASSLGLINQPQHF
- | 17 | TRBJ1-6 | - | TRBV12-3/TRBV12-4 | TGTGCCAGCAGCCGAGACCGGGGGCAAAGCTATAATTCACCCCTCCACTTT | CASSRDRGQSYNSPLHF
few | 16 | TRBJ2-2 | - | TRBV5-1 | TGCGCCAGCAGCAGCACAGGGCCCACGAACACCGGGGAGCTGTTTTTT | CASSSTGPTNTGELFF
many | 14 | TRBJ1-6 | TRBD1 | TRBV7-2 | TGTGCCAGCAGCCGGGACAGATATAATTCACCCCTCCACTTT | CASSRDRYNSPLHF
few | 15 | TRBJ2-7 | TRBD1 | TRBV7-9 | TGTGCCAGCAGCTCCCGACAACAGGGGTCCTACGAGCAGTACTTC | CASSSRQQGSYEQYF
- | 15 | TRBJ1-1 | - | TRBV19 | TGTGCCAGTAGTATCTCAGGGACGGCGAACACTGAAGCTTTCTTT | CASSISGTANTEAFF
many | 17 | TRBJ1-3 | - | TRBV9 | TGTGCCAGCAGCGTAGCTACCGGAGGTGCCCTAGGAAACACCATATATTTT | CASSVATGGALGNTIYF
many | 17 | TRBJ1-2 | - | TRBV6-6 | TGTGCCAGCAGTACGGCTACGCGCCGGGCGGCAGGGGATGGCTACACCTTC | CASSTATRRAAGDGYTF
many | 13 | TRBJ1-1 | - | TRBV24-1 | TGTGCCACCAGTGTGGCATCGAACACTGAAGCTTTCTTT | CATSVASNTEAFF
- | 13 | TRBJ2-2 | - | TRBV30 | TGTGCCTGGAGTATACGGAACACCGGGGAGCTGTTTTTT | CAWSIRNTGELFF
many | 15 | TRBJ1-5 | TRBD1 | TRBV20-1 | TGCAGTGCTAAGACAGGGCCTTATAGCAATCAGCCCCAGCATTTT | CSAKTGPYSNQPQHF
- | 15 | TRBJ1-5 | - | TRBV7-4 | TGTGCCAGCAGCTTAGCGCTAGGGGAAGCTCAGCCCCAGCATTTT | CASSLALGEAQPQHF
once | 16 | TRBJ1-5 | TRBD1 | TRBV10-1 | TGCGCCAGCGTAAAGGGGGCGACGGGAGGGAATCAGCCCCGGCATTTT | CASVKGATGGNQPRHF
- | 14 | TRBJ2-7 | - | TRBV4-1 | TGCGCCAGCAGCCTAGGGCCCGGGGACGACGAGCAGTACTTC | CASSLGPGDDEQYF
many | 13 | TRBJ1-2 | - | TRBV7-2 | TGTGCCAGCAGCTTCCCGGGACGGTATGGCTACACCTTC | CASSFPGRYGYTF
many | 15 | TRBJ1-2 | - | TRBV5-1 | TGCGCCAGCAGCTTGTCCGCCGGGGGGAACTATGGCTACACCTTC | CASSLSAGGNYGYTF